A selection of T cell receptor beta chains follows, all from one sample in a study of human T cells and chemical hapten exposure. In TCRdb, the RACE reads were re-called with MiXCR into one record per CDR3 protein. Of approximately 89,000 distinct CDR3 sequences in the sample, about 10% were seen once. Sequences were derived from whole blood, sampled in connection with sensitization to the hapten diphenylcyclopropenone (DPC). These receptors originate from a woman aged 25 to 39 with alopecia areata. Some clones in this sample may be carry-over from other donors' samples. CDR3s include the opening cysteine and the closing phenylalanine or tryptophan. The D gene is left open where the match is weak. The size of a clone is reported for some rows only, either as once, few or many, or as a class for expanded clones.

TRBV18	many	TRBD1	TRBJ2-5	CASSQDRQETQYF	TGTGCCAGCTCCCAGGACAGGCAAGAGACCCAGTACTTC
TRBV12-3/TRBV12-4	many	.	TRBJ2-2	CASSLNRPDAGELFF	TGTGCCAGCAGTTTGAACAGGCCCGACGCCGGGGAGCTGTTTTTT
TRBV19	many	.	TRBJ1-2	CASSMESYGYTF	TGTGCCAGTAGTATGGAGTCGTATGGCTACACCTTC
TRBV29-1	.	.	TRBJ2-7	CSVVWGREQYF	TGCAGCGTTGTTTGGGGGAGAGAGCAGTACTTC
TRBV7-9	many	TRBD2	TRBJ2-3	CASSLTGGSDTQYF	TGTGCCAGCAGCTTGACGGGGGGGTCCGATACGCAGTATTTT
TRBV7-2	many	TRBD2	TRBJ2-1	CASSGSGVVNEQFF	TGTGCCAGCAGCGGTAGCGGGGTTGTAAATGAGCAGTTCTTC
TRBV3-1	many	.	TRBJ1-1	CASSQVGGEAEAFF	TGTGCCAGCAGCCAAGTAGGGGGAGAGGCTGAAGCTTTCTTT
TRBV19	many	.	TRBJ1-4	CASSIDLVSREKLFF	TGTGCCAGTAGTATAGATCTCGTCAGCCGAGAAAAACTGTTTTTT
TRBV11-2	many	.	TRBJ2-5	CASSPGAETQYF	TGTGCCAGCAGCCCCGGAGCGGAGACCCAGTACTTC
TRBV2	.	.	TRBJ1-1	CASTRIMNTEAFF	TGTGCCAGCACACGGATCATGAACACTGAAGCTTTCTTT
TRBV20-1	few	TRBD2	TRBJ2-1	CSVTGLAGLGEQFF	TGCAGTGTTACGGGACTAGCGGGATTGGGTGAGCAGTTCTTC
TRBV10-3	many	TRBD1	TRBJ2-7	CAISESPGQGNEQYF	TGTGCCATCAGTGAAAGCCCCGGACAGGGTAACGAGCAGTACTTC
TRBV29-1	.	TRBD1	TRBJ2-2	CSVAPMAGGRTGELFF	TGCAGCGTTGCCCCGATGGCAGGGGGCAGAACCGGGGAGCTGTTTTTT
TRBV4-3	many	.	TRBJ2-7	CASSYRAHTGEQYF	TGCGCCAGCAGTTACAGGGCCCACACGGGCGAGCAGTACTTC
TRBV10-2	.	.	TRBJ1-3	CASSEGYTGRMAGNTIYF	TGCGCCAGCAGTGAGGGCTACACAGGGAGGATGGCTGGAAACACCATATATTTT
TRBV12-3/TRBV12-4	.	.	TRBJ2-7	CASSFGLGGEQYF	TGTGCCAGCAGTTTTGGCTTGGGTGGCGAGCAGTACTTC
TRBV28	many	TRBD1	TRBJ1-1	CASSSGTVGTEAFF	TGTGCCAGCAGTTCCGGGACAGTAGGAACTGAAGCTTTCTTT
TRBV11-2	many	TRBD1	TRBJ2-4	CASSSRTGVNIQYF	TGTGCCAGCAGCTCCCGGACAGGGGTAAACATTCAGTACTTC
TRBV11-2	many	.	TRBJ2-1	CASSSQAGSYNEQFF	TGTGCCAGCAGCTCACAGGCTGGCTCCTACAATGAGCAGTTCTTC
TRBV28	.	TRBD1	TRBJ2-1	CASSFRDRGVGEQFF	TGTGCCAGCAGTTTCCGTGACAGGGGAGTGGGTGAGCAGTTCTTC
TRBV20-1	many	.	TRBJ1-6	CSALPGSYNSPLHF	TGCAGTGCACTCCCCGGCTCCTATAATTCACCCCTCCACTTT
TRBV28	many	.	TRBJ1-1	CASSSGQQNTEAFF	TGTGCCAGCAGTTCCGGACAGCAGAACACTGAAGCTTTCTTT
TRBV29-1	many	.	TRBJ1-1	CSADGGIPETEAFF	TGCAGCGCTGACGGAGGCATACCTGAAACTGAAGCTTTCTTT
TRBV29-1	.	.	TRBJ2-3	CSVEDLEGNTDTQYF	TGCAGCGTTGAAGATCTAGAGGGCAACACAGATACGCAGTATTTT
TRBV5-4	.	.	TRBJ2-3	CASSLGHVGSDTQYF	TGTGCCAGCAGCTTGGGTCACGTGGGATCAGATACGCAGTATTTT
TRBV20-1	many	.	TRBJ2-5	CSARAGSPQETQYF	TGCAGTGCTAGAGCGGGTAGCCCCCAAGAGACCCAGTACTTC
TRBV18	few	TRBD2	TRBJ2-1	CASSLTSGSDNEQFF	TGTGCCAGCTCACTTACTAGCGGGAGCGACAATGAGCAGTTCTTC
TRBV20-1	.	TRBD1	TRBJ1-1	CSARERQGGSTEAFF	TGCAGTGCTAGAGAGCGACAGGGAGGTTCCACTGAAGCTTTCTTT
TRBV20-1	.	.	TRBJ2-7	CSASSGEQYF	TGCAGTGCTAGTTCAGGGGAGCAGTACTTC
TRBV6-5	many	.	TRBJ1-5	CASSYTGQMNQPQHF	TGTGCCAGCAGTTACACAGGACAGATGAACCAGCCCCAGCATTTT
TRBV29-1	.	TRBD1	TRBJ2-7	CSVEEGDRDYEQYF	TGCAGCGTTGAAGAAGGGGACAGGGACTACGAGCAGTACTTC
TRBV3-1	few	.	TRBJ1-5	CASQGAGQPQHF	TGTGCCAGCCAAGGCGCGGGTCAGCCCCAGCATTTT
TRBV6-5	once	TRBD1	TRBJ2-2	CASSPTGNTGEPFF	TGTGCCAGCAGCCCGACAGGGAACACCGGGGAGCCGTTTTTT
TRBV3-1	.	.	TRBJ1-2	CASSQDLSVPGYTF	TGTGCCAGCAGCCAAGATCTTTCGGTTCCGGGCTACACCTTC
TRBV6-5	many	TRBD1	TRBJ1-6	CASSSWTGWGSPLHF	TGTGCCAGCAGTTCTTGGACAGGGTGGGGTTCACCCCTCCACTTT
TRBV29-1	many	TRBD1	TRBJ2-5	CSVEARDRARETQYF	TGCAGCGTTGAAGCCCGGGACAGGGCCAGAGAGACCCAGTACTTC
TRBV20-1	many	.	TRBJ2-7	CSARDVASQVSEQYF	TGCAGTGCTAGAGATGTCGCTTCCCAGGTCAGCGAGCAGTACTTC
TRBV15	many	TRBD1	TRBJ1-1	CATSGDRGLTEAFF	TGTGCCACCAGCGGGGACAGGGGGCTCACTGAAGCTTTCTTT